Included here is one TCR beta chain sequence, with context. These data originate in a study of cytomegalovirus exposure and HLA in healthy donors. 60 Vbeta and 13 Jbeta primers were used in PCR. This table comes from immunoSEQ multiplex PCR, and its TCRdb copy is limited to in-frame clones, with some not included. The specimen's table records approximately 120,000 clones. V lost 5 bases and J 3 bases, leaving 16 bases between the germline ends. This CDR3 contains 15 residues. Germline V gives CDR1 SGDLS, CDR2 YYNGEE. The source is a man younger than 30 in good health and CMV-seronegative. Sequenced sample: PBMCs. The genes are TRBV9 and TRBJ2-3; a possible D gene is TRBD2 (5 bases). The CDR3 region has the DNA TGTGCCAGCAGTATTCCGGGAAAGAGTACAGATACGCAGTATTTT. Its protein is CASSIPGKSTDTQYF. The full variable domain, completed using reference TRBV9 and TRBJ2-3, is DSGVTQTPKHLITATGQRVTLRCSPRSGDLSVYWYQQSLDQGLQFLIQYYNGEERAKGNILERFSAQQFPDLHSELNLSSLELGDSALYFCASSIPGKSTDTQYFGPGTRLTVL.